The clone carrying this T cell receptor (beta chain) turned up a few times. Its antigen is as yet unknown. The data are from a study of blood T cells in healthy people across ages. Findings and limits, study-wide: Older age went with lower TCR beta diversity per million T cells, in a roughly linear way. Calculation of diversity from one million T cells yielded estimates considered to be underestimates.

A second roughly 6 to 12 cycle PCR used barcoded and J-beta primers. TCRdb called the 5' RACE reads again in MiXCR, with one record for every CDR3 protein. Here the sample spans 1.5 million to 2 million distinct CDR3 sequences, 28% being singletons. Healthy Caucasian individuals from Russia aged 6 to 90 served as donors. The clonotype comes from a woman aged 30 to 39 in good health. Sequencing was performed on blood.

CDR3 coding DNA: TGTGCCAGCAGCACCCAACCGGACAGGGGCACAGATACGCAGTATTTT. Translating it yields CASSTQPDRGTDTQYF. V and J are TRBV9 and TRBJ2-3, with 8 bases lining up with TRBD1. Germline V gene lookup returns CDR1 SGDLS and CDR2 YYNGEE. The CDR3 runs to 16 residues. Unmatched junction bases numbered 8, after V lost 4 bases and J lost 1 base.